This passage covers 24 T cell receptor beta chains from one sample sequenced in a study of T-cell memory formation after mild COVID-19. TCRdb re-analysed the 5' RACE reads in MiXCR, keeping a single row per CDR3 protein. The sample contains around 300,000 distinct CDR3 sequences, under 20% of which appear only once. Sequenced: PBMCs or a T cell subset sorted from them (not recorded which). The receptors stem from a young man who had mild COVID-19 (a few samples of this study predate the infection). Cell type and time point are not known.

CDR3 loop: CASSVYRDGSPGYNEQFF. The CDR3 region has the DNA TGTGCCAGCAGTGTCTATCGGGACGGATCGCCGGGGTACAATGAGCAGTTCTTC. The chain joins TRBV2 to TRBJ2-1, with D perhaps being TRBD1 or TRBD2 (5 bases each). The CDR3 totals 18 residues. V was clipped by 4 bases and J by 4 bases, with 23 bases between them. Per germline, CDR1 SNHLY and CDR2 FYNNEI. Looking up the rest from reference TRBV2 and TRBJ2-1 gives the full variable domain: EPEVTQTPSHQVTQMGQEVILRCVPISNHLYFYWYRQILGQKVEFLVSFYNNEISEKSEIFDDQFSVERPDGSNFTLKIRSTKLEDSAMYFCASSVYRDGSPGYNEQFFGPGTRLTVL.

V gene TRBV20-1 combines with J gene TRBJ1-1, with no clear D. Germline V gene data show CDR1 as DFQATT and CDR2 as SNEGSKA (reference sequence). The CDR3 spans 12 residues. V was cut by 6 bases and J by 1 base, with 9 bases left in between. For the CDR3, the DNA is TGCAGTGCACTCCCGGGGAACACTGAAGCTTTCTTT. Its translation is CSALPGNTEAFF.

This clonotype was found a few times. This chain connects TRBV23-1 to TRBJ1-1, with a possible D match to TRBD1 (6 bases). TRBV23-1 is recorded as an ORF, its role being uncertain. The germline V and J ends were trimmed by 3 bases and 2 bases, with 10 bases remaining between them. The CDR3 consists of 14 residues. CDR3 region: CASSHHRENTEAFF. The DNA of the CDR3 is TGCGCCAGCAGTCACCACAGGGAAAACACTGAAGCTTTCTTT.

Many counts were recorded for this clonotype. The rearrangement links TRBV9 to TRBJ2-7; D may correspond to TRBD1 or TRBD2 (7 bases each). V was clipped by 2 bases and J by 4 bases, with 13 bases between them. Germline V gene sequence: CDR1 SGDLS, CDR2 YYNGEE. This CDR3 comprises 14 residues. The CDR3 spells CASSVGGTAYEQYF. The CDR3, as DNA: TGTGCCAGCAGCGTGGGAGGGACAGCTTACGAGCAGTACTTC.

This clonotype was observed many times. The CDR3 DNA is TGTGCCAGCAGTTTCAGGGGATGGGAGACCCAGTACTTC. It encodes CASSFRGWETQYF. This sequence joins TRBV27 and TRBJ2-5; TRBD1 might be the D (6 bases). V shed 3 bases and J shed 5 bases, with 10 bases lying between them. Looked up from germline, CDR1 is MNHEY and CDR2 is SMNVEV (reference sequence). The CDR3 is 13 residues long.

This clonotype was picked up a small number of times. The chain is built from TRBV20-1 and TRBJ1-2; D unclear. The CDR3 loop spans 12 amino acids. The germline V gene encodes CDR1 DFQATT and CDR2 SNEGSKA (reference sequence). V lost 1 base to trimming and J lost 8 bases, with 11 bases between them. The CDR3 bases are TGCAGTGCTAGAGGGCGAGATGGGGGCTACACCTTC. It yields the protein CSARGRDGGYTF.

This chain joins TRBV7-2 and TRBJ1-2; TRBD1 might be the D (6 bases). Trimming cost V 1 base and J 5 bases, with 14 bases left between them. The CDR3 is 15 residues long. Germline V gene sequence: CDR1 SGHTA, CDR2 FQGNSA. This CDR3 is CASSLGGEGEYGYTF. CDR3 sequence (DNA): TGTGCCAGCAGCTTAGGCGGGGAGGGGGAGTATGGCTACACCTTC.

This clonotype was counted a few times. CDR3 coding DNA: TGCGCCAGCAGCCACGCCGGGGGAGGAACCGGGGAGCTGTTTTTT. Its translation is CASSHAGGGTGELFF. The chain employs TRBV4-1 and TRBJ2-2; D is possibly TRBD2 (6 bases). Germline values: CDR1 MGHRA, CDR2 YSYEKL. This CDR3 comprises 15 residues. Deletions cut 3 bases from V and 5 bases from J, with 13 bases between.

This clonotype was counted only a few times. The rearrangement links TRBV19 to TRBJ1-5; D is possibly TRBD1 (5 bases). Germline values: CDR1 LNHDA, CDR2 SQIVND (reference sequence). V was pared by 9 bases and J by 3 bases, with 24 bases between. The CDR3 consists of 17 residues. This CDR3 reads CARTPGQGGIHNQPQHF. The CDR3 DNA reads as TGTGCCAGAACTCCGGGCCAGGGCGGGATCCACAATCAGCCCCAGCATTTT.

This clonotype was detected ten times or more. V gene TRBV7-2 combines with J gene TRBJ2-3; D gene uncertain. Germline V CDR1 and CDR2: SGHTA, FQGNSA. The CDR3 has 13 amino acids. V gave up 5 bases and J gave up 2 bases, with 8 bases separating them. As DNA, the CDR3 is TGTGCCAGCAGCCCAACCCACACAGATACGCAGTATTTT. It codes for CASSPTHTDTQYF.

The chain links TRBV7-2 to TRBJ2-7, with D maybe TRBD2 (6 bases). V was cut by 1 base and J by 3 bases, with 10 bases left in between. Germline V gives CDR1 SGHTA, CDR2 FQGNSA. CDR3 size: 14 residues. Here the CDR3 DNA reads TGTGCCAGCAGCTTAGTTGGGGGAGGCTACGAGCAGTACGTC. Residues: CASSLVGGGYEQYV.

This chain links TRBV18 with TRBJ2-1; weak D call: TRBD2 (5 bases). V lost 3 bases, J lost 10 bases, and 13 bases lay in between. The V gene's germline CDR1 is KGHSH and CDR2 LQKENI. The CDR3 is 13 residues long. CDR3: CASSPRSPGEQFF. CDR3 sequence (DNA): TGTGCCAGCTCACCTCGATCCCCGGGGGAGCAGTTCTTC.

In this sample, this clonotype turned up many times. The rearrangement links TRBV4-1 to TRBJ2-1; D is possibly TRBD1 (6 bases). The V and J ends lost 4 bases and 7 bases respectively, with 11 bases between them. The CDR3 has 13 amino acids. CDR1 MGHRA and CDR2 YSYEKL come from the germline V gene. CDR3 DNA sequence: TGCGCCAGCAGCCGAGCAGACAGGAATGAGCAGTTCTTC. Translation gives CASSRADRNEQFF.

This clonotype was detected many times. The chain combines TRBV5-1 with TRBJ2-7, with D hard to call. The V gene's germline CDR1 is SGHRS and CDR2 YFSETQ. CDR3 length: 13 amino acids. The V end was cut by 3 bases, the J end by 5 bases, with 12 bases between. The chain's CDR3 is CASSWAQSHEQYF. The DNA of the CDR3 is TGCGCCAGCAGCTGGGCCCAGTCCCACGAGCAGTACTTC.

The chain recombines TRBV6-1 with TRBJ2-7, with TRBD1 matching 7 bases. There are 12 residues in the CDR3. After removal of 8 bases from V and 6 bases from J, the junction contained 7 bases not matched to a gene. Germline V gene lookup returns CDR1 MNHNS and CDR2 SASEGT. This CDR3 reads CASRLRGLEQYF. In DNA, the CDR3 is TGTGCCAGCCGCCTGAGGGGGCTCGAGCAGTACTTC.

The rearrangement links TRBV20-1 to TRBJ2-3; a possible D gene is TRBD1 (5 bases). The CDR3 is 15 residues long. V was pared by 5 bases and J by 4 bases, with 19 bases between. Germline V CDR1 and CDR2: DFQATT, SNEGSKA (reference sequence). The chain's CDR3 is CSAFPPYKGADTQYF. The CDR3 nucleotides are TGCAGTGCTTTTCCCCCCTACAAAGGGGCAGATACGCAGTATTTT.

This clonotype was found many times. The V call is TRBV7-9, the J call TRBJ2-1; D remains unclear. The CDR3 runs 14 residues. V lost 5 bases and J lost 0, with 8 bases in between. Germline lookup yields CDR1 SEHNR and CDR2 FQNEAQ (reference sequence). The CDR3 protein is CASSPRSSYNEQFF. In DNA form, the CDR3 reads TGTGCCAGCAGCCCGAGAAGCTCCTACAATGAGCAGTTCTTC. Complete variable domain (other parts from reference TRBV7-9 and TRBJ2-1): DTGVSQNPRHKITKRGQNVTFRCDPISEHNRLYWYRQTLGQGPEFLTYFQNEAQLEKSRLLSDRFSAERPKGSFSTLEIQRTEQGDSAMYLCASSPRSSYNEQFFGPGTRLTVL.

V is TRBV11-3 and J is TRBJ2-4; 10 nucleotides align to TRBD2. The CDR3 runs 15 residues. Trimming at V came to 5 bases and at J to 7 bases, leaving 8 bases not matched to a gene. Germline assignment: CDR1 SGHNT and CDR2 YENEEA. CDR3 sequence reads: CASSRAGGPGNIQYF. The CDR3, as DNA: TGTGCCAGCAGCAGAGCGGGGGGGCCCGGGAACATTCAGTACTTC.

This clonotype was observed a few times. This chain connects TRBV9 to TRBJ1-2; TRBD1 matches at 10 bases. This CDR3 comprises 15 residues. The trim removed 2 bases at V and 1 base at J, leaving 2 bases unmatched. The germline gives CDR1 SGDLS, CDR2 YYNGEE. In nucleotides, the CDR3 is TGTGCCAGCAGCGTCGGGACAGGGGATAACTATGGCTACACCTTC. As protein: CASSVGTGDNYGYTF.

The chain is built from TRBV7-6 and TRBJ2-2; 10 bases map to TRBD1. Germline V gene lookup returns CDR1 SGHVS and CDR2 FNYEAQ. The V segment lost 6 bases and the J segment 5 bases; nucleotides outside the gene matches: 6. The length of the CDR3 is 15 residues. In DNA, the CDR3 is TGTGCCAGCAGATCGCCGGGACAGGGGACCGGGGAGCTGTTTTTT. Translation: CASRSPGQGTGELFF.

This sequence joins TRBV7-2 and TRBJ1-5; TRBD1 might be the D (5 bases). Germline assignment: CDR1 SGHTA and CDR2 FQGNSA. The CDR3 loop spans 14 amino acids. Deletions cut 5 bases from V and 4 bases from J, with 12 bases between. The CDR3 region has the DNA TGTGCCAGCAGCCTCAATGGGGCGAATCAGCCCCAGCATTTT. It yields the protein CASSLNGANQPQHF.

This clonotype was counted between two and nine times. V and J are TRBV7-9 and TRBJ1-6, with D maybe TRBD1 (5 bases). This CDR3 has 16 residues. V was pared by 5 bases and J by 9 bases, with 20 bases between. Germline V gene sequence: CDR1 SEHNR, CDR2 FQNEAQ (reference sequence). CDR3 sequence reads: CASSPTPGGASSPLHF. The CDR3 DNA is TGTGCCAGCAGCCCTACACCGGGAGGGGCGAGTTCACCCCTCCACTTT.

This chain's CDR3 is CASSLTATSGNTIYF. As DNA, the CDR3 is TGTGCCAGCAGCTTAACAGCCACCTCTGGAAACACCATATATTTT. The chain has TRBV7-2 and TRBJ1-3, with D unresolved. CDR3 size: 15 residues. The germline V and J ends were trimmed by 2 bases and 0 bases, with 8 bases remaining between them. Germline CDR1 is SGHTA and CDR2 is FQGNSA.

V usage is TRBV5-1 and J usage is TRBJ2-6; D unclear. This CDR3 has 16 amino acids. With 4 bases removed from V and 0 bases from J, the gap between germline ends came to 11 bases. Germline V lookup: CDR1 SGHRS, CDR2 YFSETQ. CDR3 in amino acids: CASSLPTSSGANVLTF. The CDR3 DNA reads TGCGCCAGCAGCCTACCTACAAGCTCTGGGGCCAACGTCCTGACTTTC. Variable domain in full (rest from reference TRBV5-1 and TRBJ2-6): KAGVTQTPRYLIKTRGQQVTLSCSPISGHRSVSWYQQTPGQGLQFLFEYFSETQRNKGNFPGRFSGRQFSNSRSEMNVSTLELGDSALYLCASSLPTSSGANVLTFGAGSRLTVL.